This T cell receptor beta chain was observed in a study of technical replicates of blood from four donors. Trimming at V came to 4 bases and at J to 5 bases, leaving 5 bases not matched to a gene. Germline CDR1 is SGDLS and CDR2 is YYNGEE. The CDR3 spans 13 residues. Clones were read by immunoSEQ multiplex PCR, and TCRdb kept only the in-frame ones, dropping some. Among 50,000 to 70,000 clones, over 85% were seen once, and the ten largest hold 3%. The chain is built from TRBV9 and TRBJ2-7, with TRBD1 identical over 8 bases. This TCR derives from a human donor in good health. Some clones in this sample may be carry-over from other donors' samples. The material sequenced was PBMCs. CDR3 protein: CASSPTGGHEQYF. CDR3 coding DNA: TGTGCCAGCAGCCCCACAGGGGGGCACGAGCAGTACTTC.